These T cell receptor beta chains were read from a single sample in a study of cytomegalovirus exposure and HLA in healthy donors. The table came from immunoSEQ multiplex PCR; TCRdb's copy has only in-frame clones and leaves some out. The sample yields roughly 200,000 clones, over 70% seen once. Sequencing was carried out using PBMCs. The receptor source for this set is a man aged 30-40 years in good health and CMV-seronegative. Both conserved end residues are part of each CDR3. D genes are given only for firm matches. Some rows have no size entry. The others give once, few or many, or a class for an expanded clone.

V gene: TRBV27; J gene: TRBJ2-7; D gene: TRBD1; clone size: NA; CDR3 DNA: TGTGCCAGCAGTTTGGACAGGGCCAACGAGCAGTACTTC; CDR3 protein: CASSLDRANEQYF
V gene: TRBV2; J gene: TRBJ1-5; D gene: NA; clone size: NA; CDR3 DNA: TGTGCCAGCAGTGAATTCCGTCTCTCGGCGGTTCAGCCCCAGCATTTT; CDR3 protein: CASSEFRLSAVQPQHF
V gene: TRBV6-6; J gene: TRBJ2-1; D gene: NA; clone size: NA; CDR3 DNA: TGTGCCAGCAGTTACTCGACGAGGAGCTCCTACAATGAGCAGTTCTTC; CDR3 protein: CASSYSTRSSYNEQFF
V gene: TRBV6-5; J gene: TRBJ1-2; D gene: NA; clone size: few; CDR3 DNA: TGTGCCAGCAGCCCCGGGAGGGGCGCATATGGCTACACCTTC; CDR3 protein: CASSPGRGAYGYTF
V gene: TRBV7-8; J gene: TRBJ1-2; D gene: TRBD1; clone size: NA; CDR3 DNA: TGTGCCAGCAGCTTAGCGCCCCGGACAGGCTGGGTCTTGATGGATGGCTACACCTTC; CDR3 protein: CASSLAPRTGWVLMDGYTF
V gene: TRBV6-5; J gene: TRBJ1-2; D gene: NA; clone size: NA; CDR3 DNA: TGTGCCGTCGGGCGGGGTGCTAATGGCTACACCTTC; CDR3 protein: CAVGRGANGYTF
V gene: TRBV6-1; J gene: TRBJ1-6; D gene: NA; clone size: NA; CDR3 DNA: TGTGCCAGCAACGGTCCCTGGAGGAATTCACCCCTCCACTTT; CDR3 protein: CASNGPWRNSPLHF
V gene: TRBV4-1; J gene: TRBJ2-6; D gene: TRBD1; clone size: NA; CDR3 DNA: TGCGCCAGCAGCCCCGAGACAGGGTCCTACTCTGGGGCCAACGTCCTGACTTTC; CDR3 protein: CASSPETGSYSGANVLTF
V gene: TRBV5-6; J gene: TRBJ2-7; D gene: NA; clone size: NA; CDR3 DNA: TGTGCCAGCAGCTTGAGGAGAGGGCTTCACGAGCAGTACTTC; CDR3 protein: CASSLRRGLHEQYF
V gene: TRBV5-4; J gene: TRBJ1-1; D gene: NA; clone size: NA; CDR3 DNA: TGTGCCAGCAGCTTGGATCAAGGGGCCGGGAGGGCCGCTTTCTTT; CDR3 protein: CASSLDQGAGRAAFF
V gene: TRBV14; J gene: TRBJ1-1; D gene: NA; clone size: NA; CDR3 DNA: TGTGCCAGCAGCCAAATGACGGGAGGGAACACTGAAGCTTTCTTT; CDR3 protein: CASSQMTGGNTEAFF
V gene: TRBV7-2; J gene: TRBJ2-7; D gene: NA; clone size: NA; CDR3 DNA: TGTGCCAGCAGCTTAGAGGAGACCTACGAGCAGTACTTC; CDR3 protein: CASSLEETYEQYF
V gene: TRBV15; J gene: TRBJ1-5; D gene: NA; clone size: few; CDR3 DNA: TGTGCCACCAGCAGTATTTTTAGGGACTATACATTGCAGCCCCAGCATTTT; CDR3 protein: CATSSIFRDYTLQPQHF
V gene: TRBV5-1; J gene: TRBJ1-2; D gene: NA; clone size: NA; CDR3 DNA: TGCGCCAGCAGCTTGGTCCAGGGGCGGGCCTATGGCTACACCTTC; CDR3 protein: CASSLVQGRAYGYTF
V gene: TRBV27; J gene: TRBJ2-2; D gene: NA; clone size: NA; CDR3 DNA: TGTGCCAGCCGGTTGGGGCCCGGGGAGCTGTTTTTT; CDR3 protein: CASRLGPGELFF
V gene: TRBV7-8; J gene: TRBJ1-5; D gene: TRBD1; clone size: NA; CDR3 DNA: TGTGCCAGCAGCTGGGACAGGGCGCTCGTTCAGCCCCAGCATTTT; CDR3 protein: CASSWDRALVQPQHF